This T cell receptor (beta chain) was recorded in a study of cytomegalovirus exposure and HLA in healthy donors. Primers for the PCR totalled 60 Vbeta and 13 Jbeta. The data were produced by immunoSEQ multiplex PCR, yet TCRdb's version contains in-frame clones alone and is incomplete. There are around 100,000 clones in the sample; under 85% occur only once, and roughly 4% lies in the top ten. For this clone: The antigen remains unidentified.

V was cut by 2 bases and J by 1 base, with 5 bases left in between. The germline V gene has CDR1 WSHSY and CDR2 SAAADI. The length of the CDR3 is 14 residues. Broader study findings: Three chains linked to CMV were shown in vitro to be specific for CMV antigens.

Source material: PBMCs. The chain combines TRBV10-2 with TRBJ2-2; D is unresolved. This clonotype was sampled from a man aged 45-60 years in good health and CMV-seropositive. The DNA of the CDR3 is TGCGCCAGCAGTGAGCGCGGGAACACCGGGGAGCTGTTTTTT. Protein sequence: CASSERGNTGELFF.